These T cell receptor beta chains were read from a single sample in a study of regulatory T cells in long-lasting Graves disease. One entry per CDR3 protein, called by TCRdb with MiXCR from the multiplex PCR reads. Of approximately 400,000 distinct CDR3 sequences listed, 15% are singletons. A further study also used this sample, focusing on T cells in Graves' hyperthyroidism and ophthalmopathy.

Here the sequenced sample was peripheral blood mononuclear cells (PBMCs), taken at new diagnosis, from a patient treated with antithyroid drugs. The receptors originated from a woman under 40 with Graves disease. CDR3s include the opening cysteine and the closing phenylalanine or tryptophan. The D gene is left open where the match is weak. Expanded clones get a size class; other rows say once, few or many, or leave the size out.

V,size,J,D,CDR3,DNA
TRBV20-1,many,TRBJ2-7,NA,CSASDPKNHHEQYF,TGCAGTGCTAGTGACCCGAAAAATCACCACGAGCAGTACTTC
TRBV28,NA,TRBJ2-3,NA,CASRRASSTDTQYF,TGTGCCAGCAGACGAGCTAGCAGCACAGATACGCAGTATTTT
TRBV5-1,NA,TRBJ2-7,NA,CASSPGGTGNYEQYF,TGCGCCAGCAGCCCGGGGGGGACAGGGAACTACGAGCAGTACTTC
TRBV5-1,NA,TRBJ1-4,NA,CASSPMARTNEKLFF,TGCGCCAGCAGCCCGATGGCCAGAACTAATGAAAAACTGTTTTTT
TRBV11-2,NA,TRBJ2-2,TRBD1,CASSPRQGLLTGELFF,TGTGCCAGCAGCCCCCGACAGGGGCTCCTGACCGGGGAGCTGTTTTTT
TRBV20-1,many,TRBJ1-1,NA,CSAIPGAREAFF,TGCAGTGCTATCCCGGGGGCCAGGGAAGCTTTCTTT
TRBV9,few,TRBJ2-1,NA,CASSAEGASVEQFF,TGTGCCAGCAGCGCGGAGGGGGCTAGCGTTGAGCAGTTCTTC
TRBV9,NA,TRBJ2-2,TRBD2,CASSASGIVTGELFF,TGTGCCAGCAGCGCCAGCGGGATAGTCACCGGGGAGCTGTTTTTT
TRBV29-1,NA,TRBJ1-1,NA,CSVAAPEAFF,TGCAGCGTTGCGGCACCTGAAGCTTTCTTT
TRBV9,NA,TRBJ2-1,NA,CASSVAGKAVSYNEQFF,TGTGCCAGCAGCGTAGCTGGGAAAGCGGTCTCCTACAATGAGCAGTTCTTC
TRBV4-1,few,TRBJ2-2,NA,CASSLAPTGTTGELFF,TGCGCCAGCAGCCTCGCGCCTACTGGAACAACCGGGGAGCTGTTTTTT
TRBV12-3/TRBV12-4,NA,TRBJ1-1,NA,CASSRDGPGAFF,TGTGCCAGCAGTAGGGACGGACCGGGAGCTTTCTTT
TRBV11-3,many,TRBJ2-3,TRBD1,CASSSPLRDRGSDTQYF,TGTGCCAGCAGCTCCCCACTTCGGGACAGGGGGTCAGATACGCAGTATTTT
TRBV5-6,few,TRBJ2-6,NA,CASSLDGFPQGTSGANVLTF,TGTGCCAGCAGCTTGGATGGATTTCCACAGGGCACCTCTGGGGCCAACGTCCTGACTTTC
TRBV3-1,NA,TRBJ2-1,NA,CASSQGPGGEQFF,TGTGCCAGCAGCCAAGGGCCGGGTGGGGAGCAGTTCTTC
TRBV6-1,few,TRBJ1-5,NA,CASTGGSHQPQHF,TGTGCCAGCACTGGTGGCAGCCATCAGCCCCAGCATTTT
TRBV11-2,many,TRBJ1-2,NA,CASSLDPNGYTF,TGTGCCAGCAGCTTAGATCCCAATGGCTACACCTTC
TRBV28,many,TRBJ1-2,TRBD1,CASSSATDRANYGYTF,TGTGCCAGCAGCTCTGCTACTGACAGGGCCAACTATGGCTACACCTTC
TRBV12-3/TRBV12-4,few,TRBJ1-2,TRBD1,CASSPQTGSVYGYTF,TGTGCCAGCAGCCCTCAGACAGGGTCGGTCTATGGCTACACCTTC
TRBV7-8,many,TRBJ2-7,NA,CASSLAGSTYEQYF,TGTGCCAGCAGCTTAGCTGGCAGCACCTACGAGCAGTACTTC
TRBV7-2,many,TRBJ1-5,TRBD1,CASSMGTGKGQPQHF,TGTGCCAGCAGCATGGGGACAGGGAAAGGACAGCCCCAGCATTTT
TRBV5-1,NA,TRBJ2-1,TRBD2,CASSPAGTSGNNEQFF,TGCGCCAGCAGCCCGGCCGGGACTAGCGGAAACAATGAGCAGTTCTTC
TRBV6-1,few,TRBJ2-1,NA,CASSELVTKYNEQFF,TGTGCCAGCAGTGAATTAGTGACTAAGTACAATGAGCAGTTCTTC
TRBV12-3/TRBV12-4,many,TRBJ2-1,NA,CASTLGGMAVDEQFF,TGTGCCAGCACCCTCGGGGGTATGGCTGTGGATGAACAGTTCTTC
TRBV30,few,TRBJ2-3,NA,CAWSGARADTQYF,TGTGCCTGGAGTGGGGCTAGGGCAGATACGCAGTATTTT
TRBV18,many,TRBJ2-3,NA,CASSPQSTDTQYF,TGTGCCAGCTCACCACAGAGCACAGATACGCAGTATTTT
TRBV6-1,few,TRBJ1-2,TRBD1,CASSEALLIGTGIYGYTF,TGTGCCAGCAGTGAAGCGCTTCTAATAGGGACAGGAATATATGGCTACACCTTC
TRBV27,NA,TRBJ2-1,TRBD2,CASSVGTSGSKEQFF,TGTGCCAGCAGTGTGGGGACTAGCGGGAGTAAGGAGCAGTTCTTC
TRBV7-9,few,TRBJ2-3,NA,CASRWGAKDTQYF,TGTGCCAGCAGGTGGGGAGCAAAAGATACGCAGTATTTT
TRBV7-7,many,TRBJ2-7,TRBD2,CASSLSPAGGPEEQYF,TGTGCTAGCAGCTTATCCCCAGCGGGAGGGCCCGAGGAGCAGTACTTC
TRBV3-1,NA,TRBJ1-2,NA,CASSLVEDYGYTF,TGTGCCAGCAGCTTGGTGGAGGACTATGGCTACACCTTC
TRBV5-1,many,TRBJ1-1,TRBD1,CASSLVTGSDTEAFF,TGCGCCAGCAGCTTGGTGACAGGGAGTGACACTGAAGCTTTCTTT
TRBV25-1,many,TRBJ1-1,NA,CASSESKGSIGNTEAFF,TGTGCCAGCAGTGAATCAAAGGGTTCGATCGGGAACACTGAAGCTTTCTTT
TRBV11-1,NA,TRBJ1-2,NA,CASTPFGNSNYGYTF,TGTGCCAGCACCCCGTTTGGTAACTCTAACTATGGCTACACCTTC
TRBV7-9,NA,TRBJ2-6,NA,CASSSKRDISSGANVLTF,TGTGCCAGCAGCTCCAAACGGGACATCAGCTCTGGGGCCAACGTCCTGACTTTC
TRBV18,many,TRBJ1-5,NA,CASSTDRHSNQPQHF,TGTGCCAGCTCAACGGACAGACATAGCAATCAGCCCCAGCATTTT
TRBV29-1,NA,TRBJ2-1,TRBD1,CSVSGQGNEQFF,TGCAGCGTCTCCGGACAGGGTAATGAGCAGTTCTTC
TRBV7-9,many,TRBJ2-7,NA,CASSSPLPNEQYF,TGTGCCAGCAGCTCACCCCTCCCAAACGAGCAGTACTTC
TRBV24-1,many,TRBJ1-2,NA,CATSDTMRQAGYTF,TGTGCCACCAGTGACACAATGAGACAGGCGGGGTACACCTTC
TRBV20-1,many,TRBJ2-3,TRBD2,CSGKAGGTDTQYF,TGCAGTGGAAAGGCGGGAGGGACAGATACGCAGTATTTT
TRBV5-1,NA,TRBJ1-2,NA,CASSLLDSNYGYTF,TGCGCCAGCAGCTTGTTAGATTCTAACTATGGCTACACCTTC
TRBV28,many,TRBJ1-2,NA,CASSFRQKKYGYTF,TGTGCCAGCAGTTTCCGACAGAAGAAATATGGCTACACCTTC
TRBV30,many,TRBJ2-3,NA,CAWSVLREKDTDTQYF,TGTGCCTGGAGTGTACTCAGGGAGAAGGACACAGATACGCAGTATTTT
TRBV19,NA,TRBJ1-1,NA,CASSIDQDPQAFF,TGTGCCAGTAGTATAGATCAGGATCCCCAAGCTTTCTTT